This passage covers 12 T cell receptor beta chains from one sample sequenced in a study of OX40 agonist ivuxolimab in advanced cancers. Sequencing was performed with immunoSEQ multiplex PCR; in TCRdb, only in-frame clones are kept and a portion is missing. This table holds 45,000 to 65,000 clones, about nine tenths found once. Sequenced material: CD4+ or CD8+ T cells sorted from blood, taken in a trial of the OX40 agonist ivuxolimab. These receptors were obtained from an adult with an advanced solid tumor such as melanoma, head and neck, liver or kidney cancer.

The rearrangement uses TRBV20-1 and TRBJ2-3; D unclear. Trimming took 6 bases from V and 11 from J, leaving 12 bases between them. Germline lookup yields CDR1 DFQATT and CDR2 SNEGSKA (reference sequence). This CDR3 is built from 10 residues. The CDR3 region has the DNA TGCAGTGCCTCCCTGAAGGAGCAGTATTTT. Translation: CSASLKEQYF.

This clone was picked up one time. V usage is TRBV4-1 and J usage is TRBJ1-3; 7 positions agree with TRBD1. The ends lost 3 bases at V and 7 bases at J; junction bases unmatched: 9. CDR3 length equals 15 residues. Germline values: CDR1 MGHRA, CDR2 YSYEKL. CDR3 DNA: TGCGCCAGCAGCCACCCGGGCGACAGGGCGAACACCATATATTTT. It specifies CASSHPGDRANTIYF.

Concerning this clone: This same CDR3 is encoded by further DNA sequences in the sample. This chain links TRBV28 with TRBJ1-2; the D gene is possibly TRBD1 (6 bases). V shed 5 bases and J shed 7 bases, with 8 bases lying between them. From germline, CDR1 is MDHEN and CDR2 SYDVKM. The CDR3 extends over 11 amino acids. The DNA of the CDR3 is TGTGCCAGCAGTACGACAGGTGGCTACACCTTC. Translation gives CASSTTGGYTF.

This sequence joins TRBV6-5 and TRBJ1-2; D is uncertain. Germline-derived CDR1 and CDR2 are MNHEY and SVGAGI. The CDR3 contains 16 residues. Trimming stripped 0 bases from V and 5 bases from J, with 16 bases between. Written as DNA, the CDR3 is TGTGCCAGCAGTTACTCACCAGGTCAAAGCGGGTATGGCTACACCTTC. The encoded protein is CASSYSPGQSGYGYTF.

The chain is built from TRBV28 and TRBJ2-2; possibly TRBD1 or TRBD2 for D (6 bases each). V gave up 3 bases and J gave up 1 base, with 9 bases separating them. The CDR3 contains 15 residues. The germline gives CDR1 MDHEN, CDR2 SYDVKM. CDR3 DNA sequence: TGTGCCAGCAGTTTCGGAGGGGGGAACACCGGGGAGCTGTTTTTT. Amino acid sequence: CASSFGGGNTGELFF. Complete variable domain (other parts from reference TRBV28 and TRBJ2-2): DVKVTQSSRYLVKRTGEKVFLECVQDMDHENMFWYRQDPGLGLRLIYFSYDVKMKEKGDIPEGYSVSREKKERFSLILESASTNQTSMYLCASSFGGGNTGELFFGEGSRLTVL.

The CDR3 nucleotides read TGTGCCAGCAGCCAAGATAAAGGGGAGACCCAGTACTTC. It is translated as CASSQDKGETQYF. This sequence joins TRBV4-2 and TRBJ2-5, with D unresolved. Germline V gives CDR1 LGHNA, CDR2 YNFKEQ. Deletions cut 0 bases from V and 5 bases from J, with 7 bases between. This CDR3 region has 13 residues.

The chain joins TRBV29-1 to TRBJ2-1, with 8 bases fitting TRBD2. CDR3 size: 13 residues. With 7 bases clipped from V and 3 bases from J, the junction kept 5 bases outside the gene matches. CDR1 is SQVTM and CDR2 is ANQGSEA in the germline V gene. The CDR3 DNA reads TGCAGCGGGAGCGGGAGTCTCTACAATGAGCAGTTCTTC. Residues: CSGSGSLYNEQFF.

The rearrangement links TRBV30 to TRBJ1-1; 8 bases map to TRBD1. Germline values: CDR1 GTSNPN, CDR2 SVGIG (reference sequence). Trimming took 5 bases from V and 1 from J; bases not matched to a gene: 3. This CDR3 comprises 13 residues. DNA for the CDR3: TGTGCCTGGGGGACAGGAAGGAACACTGAAGCTTTCTTT. Its protein is CAWGTGRNTEAFF.

This clone has a handful of counts. The V call is TRBV10-1, the J call TRBJ2-7, with 9 bases lining up with TRBD1. The germline V gene encodes CDR1 WNHNN and CDR2 SYGVQD (reference sequence). The trim removed 2 bases at V and 5 bases at J, leaving 7 bases unmatched. The CDR3 is 15 amino acids. For the CDR3, the DNA is TGCGCCAGCAGTGAGGGGGACAGGGCCGTGAACGAGCAGTACTTC. Translation: CASSEGDRAVNEQYF.

This clone has more than one count but fewer than ten. J is TRBJ1-5 and V is TRBV28; 7 nucleotides align to TRBD1. CDR1 is MDHEN and CDR2 is SYDVKM in the germline V gene. Unmatched junction bases numbered 8, after V lost 10 bases and J lost 2 bases. There are 14 residues in the CDR3. This CDR3 is CATAGGGGNQPQHF. The CDR3, as DNA: TGTGCCACCGCAGGGGGTGGAGGCAATCAGCCCCAGCATTTT.

This chain joins TRBV5-1 and TRBJ1-2, with 8 bases that match TRBD1. This CDR3 is built from 14 residues. CDR1 and CDR2 from the germline V gene are SGHRS and YFSETQ. Trimming cost V 4 bases and J 6 bases; bases outside gene matches: 8. The CDR3 DNA is TGCGCCAGCAGCATTGGACAGGGTAAAGATGGCTACACCTTC. Translating it yields CASSIGQGKDGYTF.

The chain employs TRBV4-1 and TRBJ2-4; 11 nucleotides match TRBD2. This CDR3 region has 20 residues. Losses at the gene ends were 1 base for V and 0 bases for J; bases not matched to a gene: 11. Looked up from germline, CDR1 is MGHRA and CDR2 is YSYEKL. In DNA, the CDR3 is TGCGCCAGCAGCCAAGGGCCCTCTAGCGGGAGGATTCTAGCCAAAAACATTCAGTACTTC. The encoded protein is CASSQGPSSGRILAKNIQYF.